This record concerns one T cell receptor beta chain sequence. The data stem from a study of T-cell reconstitution after alpha-beta-depleted transplantation in children. Trimming stripped 0 bases from V and 10 bases from J, with 10 bases between. The CDR3 runs 12 residues. The germline V gene encodes CDR1 MNHEY and CDR2 SVGEGT. As it was prepared, the TCRbeta library received unique molecular identifiers. TCRdb ran MiXCR on the PCR reads and lists one entry per CDR3 protein. The sample lists under 450,000 distinct CDR3 sequences, 13% occurring once. The source is a human donor who donated a stem cell graft to a child with Fanconi anemia. The specimen comprised PBMCs, sampled from the stem cell graft. The V call is TRBV6-2 or TRBV6-3, the J call TRBJ2-7; no definite D call. The CDR3 DNA reads TGTGCCAGCAGTTACTCCGGGCATTACCAGTACTTC. It yields the protein CASSYSGHYQYF.